Below, 30 T cell receptor beta chains from the same sample are listed, as sequenced in a study of blood T cell repertoires in COVID-19. The protocol was immunoSEQ multiplex PCR, while the TCRdb copy is restricted to in-frame clones and leaves out a portion. The sample consists of roughly 60,000 clones, 84% of them appearing once. Material for sequencing was peripheral blood. All receptors come from a woman aged 55-75 years with acute or convalescent COVID-19.

The chain employs TRBV5-1 and TRBJ1-1, with TRBD1 as a possible D gene (5 bases). Germline CDR1 reads SGHRS; CDR2 reads YFSETQ. V lost 2 bases to trimming and J lost 6 bases, with 11 bases between them. This CDR3 is built from 13 residues. In nucleotides, the CDR3 is TGCGCCAGCAGCTTTGGGCAGGGCTCTGAAGCTTTCTTT. Translating it yields CASSFGQGSEAFF. The variable domain in full, with the rest retrieved from reference TRBV5-1 and TRBJ1-1, is KAGVTQTPRYLIKTRGQQVTLSCSPISGHRSVSWYQQTPGQGLQFLFEYFSETQRNKGNFPGRFSGRQFSNSRSEMNVSTLELGDSALYLCASSFGQGSEAFFGQGTRLTVV.

This chain connects TRBV5-1 to TRBJ2-3; 13 bases map to TRBD2. Trimming at V came to 7 bases and at J to 2 bases, leaving 4 bases not matched to a gene. Looked up from germline, CDR1 is SGHRS and CDR2 is YFSETQ. This CDR3 comprises 15 residues. The DNA for the CDR3 is TGCGCCAGCCAGACTAGCGGGGGGTCCACAGATACGCAGTATTTT. Translated: CASQTSGGSTDTQYF.

This sequence joins TRBV10-3 and TRBJ2-3, with 11 bases fitting TRBD2. This CDR3 contains 17 residues. CDR1 is ENHRY, CDR2 SYGVKD, per germline. Trimming removed 10 bases from V and 1 base from J; junction bases left unmatched: 13. DNA of the CDR3: TGTGCCAGTACCCTCGGGGCTAGCGGGGGGCGCACAGATACGCAGTATTTT. It encodes CASTLGASGGRTDTQYF.

This clone was counted once. The chain uses TRBV19 and TRBJ1-2; 8 bases agree with TRBD1. Germline lookup yields CDR1 LNHDA and CDR2 SQIVND (reference sequence). V gave up 5 bases and J gave up 7 bases; unmatched junction bases: 3. CDR3 size: 12 residues. The CDR3 loop is CASSATGAGYTF. CDR3 bases: TGTGCCAGTAGTGCGACAGGGGCTGGCTACACCTTC.

This clone was counted a single time. The chain has TRBV5-1 and TRBJ1-4; D gene uncertain. V gave up 5 bases and J gave up 7 bases, with 12 bases separating them. The CDR3 runs 13 residues. Germline V gives CDR1 SGHRS, CDR2 YFSETQ. The CDR3 protein is CASRPRPGEKLFF. CDR3 in DNA: TGCGCCAGCAGACCGAGACCGGGTGAAAAACTGTTTTTT.

The chain has TRBV29-1 and TRBJ2-7; 8 nucleotides agree with TRBD1. This CDR3 is 14 amino acids long. Germline CDR1 and CDR2: SQVTM and ANQGSEA. Unmatched junction bases numbered 7, after V lost 3 bases and J lost 3 bases. CDR3 in DNA: TGCAGCGTTGACCGCGGACAGGGTAGCTACGAGCAGTACTTC. Translation gives CSVDRGQGSYEQYF.

The chain links TRBV25-1 to TRBJ1-1; D gene ambiguous. Germline CDR1 reads MGHDK; CDR2 reads SYGVNS. Trimming took 1 base from V and 2 from J, leaving 5 bases between them. The CDR3 covers 13 residues. The CDR3 reads CASSESGNTEAFF. As DNA, the CDR3 is TGTGCCAGCAGTGAATCAGGTAACACTGAAGCTTTCTTT.

This chain links TRBV3-1 (or the pseudogene TRBV3-2) with TRBJ1-3; D is ambiguous. Trimming removed 1 base from V and 0 bases from J, with 7 bases in between. CDR3 length: 15 amino acids. CDR1 LGHDT and CDR2 YNNKEL come from the germline V gene (reference sequence). The CDR3, as DNA: TGTGCCAGCAGCCAAGGCGAGATCTCTGGAAACACCATATATTTT. This sequence encodes CASSQGEISGNTIYF.

The chain has TRBV6-1 and TRBJ1-1, with TRBD1 matching over 8 bases. This CDR3 is built from 15 residues. From germline, CDR1 is MNHNS and CDR2 SASEGT. With 2 bases clipped from V and 4 bases from J, the junction kept 6 bases outside the gene matches. The CDR3: CASSEYQGASTEAFF. CDR3 bases: TGTGCCAGCAGTGAATATCAGGGGGCGAGCACTGAAGCTTTCTTT.

The gene calls are TRBV9 and TRBJ1-2; 10 nucleotides match TRBD1. Germline-derived CDR1 and CDR2 are SGDLS and YYNGEE. Unmatched junction bases numbered 12, after V lost 3 bases and J lost 7 bases. The CDR3 has 16 residues. CDR3 loop: CASSAQSTGGLGGYTF. The CDR3 DNA sequence: TGTGCCAGCAGCGCCCAATCGACAGGGGGCCTTGGTGGCTACACCTTC.

The rearrangement joins TRBV7-2 to TRBJ2-7, with TRBD1 matching over 8 bases. This CDR3 has 14 residues. In germline, CDR1 is SGHTA, CDR2 FQGNSA. The junction had 6 bases not matched to a gene; V was cut back by 5 bases and J by 3 bases. CDR3 protein: CASSPWTGLYEQYF. CDR3 in DNA: TGTGCCAGCAGCCCCTGGACAGGGCTCTACGAGCAGTACTTC.

This sequence joins TRBV6-5 and TRBJ2-7, with TRBD1 matching over 8 bases. The germline V gene encodes CDR1 MNHEY and CDR2 SVGAGI. The CDR3 totals 14 residues. The trim removed 6 bases at V and 2 bases at J, leaving 6 bases unmatched. Here the CDR3 reads CASRIDRGTYEQYF. In DNA form, the CDR3 reads TGTGCCAGCAGGATCGACAGGGGAACCTACGAGCAGTACTTC.

This chain links TRBV19 with TRBJ1-1; 9 nucleotides match TRBD1. After removal of 5 bases from V and 3 bases from J, the junction contained 4 bases not matched to a gene. Germline CDR1 LNHDA, CDR2 SQIVND (reference sequence). This CDR3 spans 14 amino acids. CDR3: CASSFGQGHTEAFF. As DNA, the CDR3 is TGTGCCAGTAGTTTCGGACAGGGGCACACTGAAGCTTTCTTT.

This sequence joins TRBV5-1 and TRBJ2-7; weak D call: TRBD1 (7 bases). The CDR3 consists of 13 residues. The germline CDR1 and CDR2 sequences are SGHRS and YFSETQ. V was trimmed by 7 bases and J by 6 bases, leaving 17 bases between them. CDR3 loop: CASRRQGLVEQYF. CDR3 in DNA: TGCGCCAGCCGCCGACAGGGACTCGTCGAGCAGTACTTC.

The chain joins TRBV9 to TRBJ2-3, with 7 bases fitting TRBD2. This CDR3 has 15 residues. Losses at the gene ends were 2 bases for V and 1 base for J; bases not matched to a gene: 4. The germline V gene has CDR1 SGDLS and CDR2 YYNGEE. The CDR3 sequence: CASSVLAGGTDTQYF. Here the CDR3 DNA reads TGTGCCAGCAGCGTGCTGGCGGGGGGCACAGATACGCAGTATTTT.

This clone was observed a handful of times. The chain joins TRBV21-1 to TRBJ2-7; the table's D call TRBD2 went unverified against the DNA. TRBV21-1 is a listed pseudogene. This CDR3 has 15 residues. This chain's CDR3 is CASRKGPGGGDQQYF. In DNA form, the CDR3 reads TGTGCCAGCAGGAAAGGGCCGGGCGGGGGTGATCAGCAGTACTTC.

The rearrangement links TRBV10-3 to TRBJ2-7, with 10 bases identical to TRBD2. The CDR3 spans 14 residues. CDR1 is ENHRY, CDR2 SYGVKD, per germline. Trimming took 9 bases from V and 5 from J; bases not matched to a gene: 10. The CDR3 DNA sequence: TGTGCCATGCGCCCTAGCGGGGGTAGGGACGAGCAGTACTTC. Protein: CAMRPSGGRDEQYF.

In its sample, this clone was seen many times. The chain carries TRBV15 and TRBJ1-5, with TRBD1 as a possible D gene (6 bases). The CDR3 loop spans 14 amino acids. Between the trimmed V and J ends, which lost 1 base and 7 bases, there was a span of 11 bases. CDR1 is LNHNV, CDR2 YYDKDF, per germline (reference sequence). CDR3 loop: CATSRVRGRQPQHF. The CDR3 DNA sequence: TGTGCCACCAGCAGAGTCAGGGGCCGCCAGCCCCAGCATTTT. Full variable domain (outside the CDR3, taken from reference TRBV15 and TRBJ1-5): DAMVIQNPRYQVTQFGKPVTLSCSQTLNHNVMYWYQQKSSQAPKLLFHYYDKDFNNEADTPDNFQSRRPNTSFCFLDIRSPGLGDTAMYLCATSRVRGRQPQHFGDGTRLSIL.

The chain couples TRBV7-8 to TRBJ1-1, with 7 nucleotides matching TRBD1. The CDR3 runs to 17 residues. CDR1 is SGHVS, CDR2 FQNEAQ, per germline. V lost 5 bases, J lost 1 base, and 13 bases stayed unmatched. The CDR3, as DNA: TGTGCCAGCAGCGACTTTCAGGGGGGCGGATCGAACACTGAAGCTTTCTTT. Translation: CASSDFQGGGSNTEAFF.

The genes are TRBV7-2 and TRBJ2-1; TRBD2 agrees at 7 bases. V lost 3 bases to trimming and J lost 1 base; unmatched junction nucleotides: 6. The germline CDR1 and CDR2 sequences are SGHTA and FQGNSA. This CDR3 region has 16 residues. As DNA, the CDR3 is TGTGCCAGCAGCTTGTGGGGGGGGTTTTCCTACAATGAGCAGTTCTTC. Amino acid sequence: CASSLWGGFSYNEQFF.

The chain links TRBV6-1 to TRBJ2-4; D is possibly TRBD2 (6 bases). CDR1 MNHNS and CDR2 SASEGT come from the germline V gene. The CDR3 is 15 amino acids. The ends were cut back, 3 bases at V and 0 bases at J, with 9 bases in the middle. This CDR3 is CASSDGGLAKNIQYF. DNA for the CDR3: TGTGCCAGCAGTGACGGGGGACTAGCCAAAAACATTCAGTACTTC.

V usage is TRBV15 and J usage is TRBJ2-6; a possible D gene is TRBD1 (6 bases). V lost 4 bases, J lost 8 bases, and 15 bases lay in between. CDR1 LNHNV and CDR2 YYDKDF come from the germline V gene (reference sequence). The CDR3 loop spans 15 amino acids. CDR3 sequence (DNA): TGTGCCACCAGCAAACCTCAGGGGAATACCAACGTCCTGACTTTC. This gives the protein CATSKPQGNTNVLTF.

This clone was seen only a few times. The gene calls are TRBV18 and TRBJ1-2; 7 bases match TRBD1. The CDR3 has 15 residues. The germline gives CDR1 KGHSH, CDR2 LQKENI. V gave up 3 bases and J gave up 3 bases; unmatched junction bases: 7. The CDR3 DNA reads as TGTGCCAGCTCACCCTTTTACGACAGGGACTATGGCTACACCTTC. Its translation is CASSPFYDRDYGYTF.

This clone was picked up one time. The chain is built from TRBV10-3 and TRBJ2-3, with a tentative D call TRBD1 (5 bases). The germline V gene encodes CDR1 ENHRY and CDR2 SYGVKD. Trimming shortened V by 7 bases and J by 1 base, and 12 bases separated the two germline ends. The length of the CDR3 is 14 residues. CDR3: CAITREGGTDTQYF. CDR3 DNA: TGTGCCATCACTAGGGAAGGGGGCACAGATACGCAGTATTTT.

The rearrangement links TRBV5-1 to TRBJ1-1; D is unclear. Trimming stripped 5 bases from V and 2 bases from J, with 10 bases between. Germline assignment: CDR1 SGHRS and CDR2 YFSETQ. The CDR3 is 13 amino acids. The chain's CDR3 is CASRRPQNTEAFF. CDR3 coding DNA: TGCGCCAGCAGACGCCCACAAAACACTGAAGCTTTCTTT.

The genes are TRBV30 and TRBJ2-7; maybe TRBD2 (6 bases). V lost 5 bases and J 3 bases, leaving 11 bases between the germline ends. The CDR3 is made up of 12 amino acids. The germline gives CDR1 GTSNPN, CDR2 SVGIG (reference sequence). As DNA, the CDR3 is TGTGCCTGGGGAGGGTCCAGCTACGAGCAGTACTTC. It codes for CAWGGSSYEQYF.

CDR3 coding DNA: TGTGCCAGCGCCAAAGTCGGGATCAATCAGCCCCAGCATTTT. Translated: CASAKVGINQPQHF. The chain employs TRBV25-1 and TRBJ1-5; no clear D gene. CDR1 is MGHDK and CDR2 is SYGVNS in the germline V gene. The ends were cut back, 8 bases at V and 3 bases at J, with 14 bases in the middle. CDR3 length: 14 amino acids.

The chain couples TRBV9 to TRBJ1-2, with 7 nucleotides matching TRBD1. This CDR3 region has 17 residues. The V gene end was trimmed by 0 bases and the J gene end by 5 bases; junction bases not matched to a gene: 13. Looked up from germline, CDR1 is SGDLS and CDR2 is YYNGEE. Here the CDR3 reads CASSVGLVQGGTYGYTF. CDR3 DNA sequence: TGTGCCAGCAGCGTAGGTCTTGTCCAGGGGGGTACTTATGGCTACACCTTC.

This chain joins TRBV9 and TRBJ2-2; 10 positions match TRBD2. Germline CDR1 and CDR2: SGDLS and YYNGEE. The CDR3 runs 15 residues. Losses at the gene ends were 3 bases for V and 4 bases for J; bases not matched to a gene: 3. In DNA form, the CDR3 reads TGTGCCAGCAGCGCGCTAGCGGGGGTCACCGGGGAGCTGTTTTTT. Its translation is CASSALAGVTGELFF. The full variable domain, rest sourced from reference TRBV9 and TRBJ2-2, is DSGVTQTPKHLITATGQRVTLRCSPRSGDLSVYWYQQSLDQGLQFLIQYYNGEERAKGNILERFSAQQFPDLHSELNLSSLELGDSALYFCASSALAGVTGELFFGEGSRLTVL.

This clone has just one count. The chain carries TRBV6-6 and TRBJ1-6, with TRBD1 matching over 7 bases. The germline V gene has CDR1 MNHNY and CDR2 SVGAGI (reference sequence). Trimming took 6 bases from V and 10 from J; bases not matched to a gene: 6. The CDR3 consists of 13 residues. The CDR3 loop reads CASSDRAPSPLHF. The CDR3 nucleotides read TGTGCCAGCAGCGACAGGGCTCCCTCACCCCTCCACTTT.